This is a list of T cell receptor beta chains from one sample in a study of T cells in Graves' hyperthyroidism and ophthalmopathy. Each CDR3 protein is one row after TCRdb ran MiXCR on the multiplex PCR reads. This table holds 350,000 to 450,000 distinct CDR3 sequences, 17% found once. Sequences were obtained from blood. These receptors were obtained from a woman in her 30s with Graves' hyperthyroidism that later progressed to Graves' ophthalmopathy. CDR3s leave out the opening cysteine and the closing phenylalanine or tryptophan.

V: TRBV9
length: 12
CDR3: ASSVVDSQETQY

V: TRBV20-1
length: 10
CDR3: SADGPGETQY

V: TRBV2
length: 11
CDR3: ASSDREGRGQY

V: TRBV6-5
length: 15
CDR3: ASSYSPMTGHNQPQH

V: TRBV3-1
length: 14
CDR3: ASSQGTSGSTETQY

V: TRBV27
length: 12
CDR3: ASSRQWGYNEQF

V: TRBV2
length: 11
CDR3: ASSEGRDAEAF

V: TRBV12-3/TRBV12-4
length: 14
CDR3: ASRLAGTGDQETQY

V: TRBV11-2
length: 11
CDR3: ASSFVEGNEQY

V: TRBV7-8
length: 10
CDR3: ASSSGTDGYT

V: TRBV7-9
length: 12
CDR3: ASSTSGGLAKAF

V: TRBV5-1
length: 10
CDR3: AKRELNYGYT

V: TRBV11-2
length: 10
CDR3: ASRKLAGGPF

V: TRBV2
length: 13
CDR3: ASSITGSSYNEQF

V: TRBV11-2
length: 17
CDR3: ASSPGTSGGPEVTDTQY

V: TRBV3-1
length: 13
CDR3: ASSQDLHPVVAQY

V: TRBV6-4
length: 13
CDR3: ASSVTAGGSYEQY

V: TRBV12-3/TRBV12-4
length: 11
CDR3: ASSFGRGGTIY

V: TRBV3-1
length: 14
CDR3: ASSQEIASGPLEQY

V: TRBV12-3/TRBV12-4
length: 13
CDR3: ASSLTAYSNQPQH

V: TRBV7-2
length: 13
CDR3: ASSPGEGYNEKLF

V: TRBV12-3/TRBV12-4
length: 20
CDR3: ASTPGGGLAGAGTGAPDTQY

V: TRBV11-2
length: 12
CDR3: ASSLQTGAYEQY

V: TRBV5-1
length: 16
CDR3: ASHHRGRLLRDTDTQY

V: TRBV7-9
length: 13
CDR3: ASSLPRLRATEAF

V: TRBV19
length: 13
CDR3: ASSADGGIYTEAF

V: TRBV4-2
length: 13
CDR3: ASSQVPSIREKLF

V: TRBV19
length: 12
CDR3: ASSIPPGGRGYT

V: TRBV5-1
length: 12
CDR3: ASSFTGGDTEAF

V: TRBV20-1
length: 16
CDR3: SARARSRIGDYRYEQF

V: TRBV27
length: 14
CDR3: ASVPGADGGADTQY

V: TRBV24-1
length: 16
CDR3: ATSDSFGSGGPWGEQY

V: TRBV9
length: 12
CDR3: ASSSGTGGFGYT